This TCR beta chain was recorded in a study of blood T cell repertoires in COVID-19. About the study: The United States, Italy and Spain supplied acute and convalescent COVID-19 samples. Nucleic acid was either cDNA or gDNA, and it came from T cells, B-cell-depleted T cells, or PBMCs.

This clone was detected once. Original data processing: Estimation of nucleated cell counts relied on the amplification of reference gene primers. Here immunoSEQ multiplex PCR was the method, and the copy in TCRdb shows in-frame clones only, minus some. Clone size and the V and J calls come from that table; the DNA yielded D and trimming. The table lists 150,000 to 200,000 clones, 85% to 90% of them singletons. The V and J ends lost 3 bases and 7 bases respectively, with 13 bases between them. Germline loops: CDR1 SGHAT, CDR2 FQNNGV. The CDR3 sequence is 14 residues long. This chain uses TRBV11-2 with TRBJ1-5; D is possibly TRBD1 (5 bases). The sample taken for sequencing was peripheral blood. This TCR was sampled from a man aged 35-49 years with active or convalescent COVID-19. The CDR3 reads CASSFGGGRQPQHF. The CDR3 DNA reads as TGTGCCAGCAGCTTTGGGGGGGGGAGACAGCCCCAGCATTTT.